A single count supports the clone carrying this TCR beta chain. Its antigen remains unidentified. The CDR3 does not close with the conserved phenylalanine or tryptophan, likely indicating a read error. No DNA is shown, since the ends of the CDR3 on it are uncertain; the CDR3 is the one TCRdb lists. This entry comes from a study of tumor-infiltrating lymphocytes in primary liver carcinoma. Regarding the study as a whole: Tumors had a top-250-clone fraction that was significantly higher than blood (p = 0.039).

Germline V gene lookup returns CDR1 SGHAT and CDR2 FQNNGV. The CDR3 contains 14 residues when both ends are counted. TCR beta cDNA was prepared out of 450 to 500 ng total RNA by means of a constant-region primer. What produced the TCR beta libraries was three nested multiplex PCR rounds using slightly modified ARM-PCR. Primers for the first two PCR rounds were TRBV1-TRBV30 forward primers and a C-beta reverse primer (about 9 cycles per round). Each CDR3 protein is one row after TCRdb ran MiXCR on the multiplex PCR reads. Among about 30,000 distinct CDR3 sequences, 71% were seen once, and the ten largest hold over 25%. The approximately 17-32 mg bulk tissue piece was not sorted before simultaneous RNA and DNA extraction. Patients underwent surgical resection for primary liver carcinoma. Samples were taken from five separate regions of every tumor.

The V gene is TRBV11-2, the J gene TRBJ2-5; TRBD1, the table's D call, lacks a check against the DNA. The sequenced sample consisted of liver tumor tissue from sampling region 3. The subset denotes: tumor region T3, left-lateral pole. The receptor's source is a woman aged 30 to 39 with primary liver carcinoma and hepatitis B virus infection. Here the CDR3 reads CANSLRGSQDTQYL.